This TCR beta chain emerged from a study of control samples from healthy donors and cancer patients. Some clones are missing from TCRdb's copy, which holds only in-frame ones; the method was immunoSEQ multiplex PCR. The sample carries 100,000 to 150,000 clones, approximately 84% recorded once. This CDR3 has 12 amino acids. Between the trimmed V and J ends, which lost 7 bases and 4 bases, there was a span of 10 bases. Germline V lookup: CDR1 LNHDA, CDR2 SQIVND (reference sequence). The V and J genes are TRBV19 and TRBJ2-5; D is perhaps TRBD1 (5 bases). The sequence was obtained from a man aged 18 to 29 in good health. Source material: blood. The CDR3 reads CASTQGRETQYF. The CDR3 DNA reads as TGTGCCAGTACCCAGGGCAGAGAGACCCAGTACTTC.